Presented here are 26 T cell receptor beta chains from one specimen sequenced in a study of neoadjuvant nivolumab and ipilimumab in lung cancer. The repertoire was sequenced with immunoSEQ multiplex PCR; TCRdb's copy has only in-frame clones and lacks some. This table holds some 20,000 clones, almost 80% found once. Sequenced material: tumor tissue, taken after neoadjuvant nivolumab, alone or with ipilimumab, at or shortly before surgery. The source is an adult with non-small cell lung cancer.

V gene TRBV5-1 combines with J gene TRBJ1-1; TRBD1 agrees at 8 bases. The V and J ends lost 7 bases and 3 bases, in that order; junction bases with no gene match: 5. Germline CDR1 and CDR2: SGHRS and YFSETQ. CDR3 size: 13 residues. The CDR3 nucleotides are TGCGCCAGCTCGGGACAGGCCCACACTGAAGCTTTCTTT. Its protein is CASSGQAHTEAFF.

This rearrangement joins TRBV5-6 to TRBJ1-1; no definite D call. The CDR3 covers 14 residues. The ends were cut back, 4 bases at V and 5 bases at J, with 15 bases in the middle. Germline CDR1 is SGHDT and CDR2 is YYEEEE. The CDR3 loop reads CASSLTGLGTEAFF. The CDR3 DNA sequence: TGTGCCAGCAGCCTCACGGGCCTGGGGACTGAAGCTTTCTTT.

For the CDR3, the DNA is TGTGCCAGCAGCCGGACACTCTCTTATGGCTACACCTTC. Protein sequence: CASSRTLSYGYTF. J is TRBJ1-2 and V is TRBV7-9; maybe TRBD1 (5 bases). The germline CDR1 and CDR2 sequences are SEHNR and FQNEAQ (reference sequence). V was pared by 5 bases and J by 5 bases, with 12 bases between. The CDR3 consists of 13 residues.

In this sample, this clone turned up a few times. The chain carries TRBV7-9 and TRBJ2-7; TRBD1 is a possible D gene (5 bases). The CDR3 has 15 residues. Trimming cost V 1 base and J 0 bases, with 10 bases left between them. Germline V gene data show CDR1 as SEHNR and CDR2 as FQNEAQ (reference sequence). In DNA form, the CDR3 reads TGTGCCAGCAGCTTAGTCACAGGATCCTCCTACGAGCAGTACTTC. Translating it yields CASSLVTGSSYEQYF. Drawing the rest from reference TRBV7-9 and TRBJ2-7, the complete variable domain is DTGVSQNPRHKITKRGQNVTFRCDPISEHNRLYWYRQTLGQGPEFLTYFQNEAQLEKSRLLSDRFSAERPKGSFSTLEIQRTEQGDSAMYLCASSLVTGSSYEQYFGPGTRLTVT.

Only a few counts were recorded for this clone. The chain recombines TRBV7-9 with TRBJ2-7, with 8 bases matching TRBD2. Trimming at V came to 5 bases and at J to 9 bases, leaving 12 bases not matched to a gene. This CDR3 is built from 14 residues. CDR1 SEHNR and CDR2 FQNEAQ come from the germline V gene (reference sequence). This chain's CDR3 is CASSPSGGEKAQYF. The DNA of the CDR3 is TGTGCCAGCAGCCCTTCGGGGGGGGAAAAAGCGCAGTACTTC.

The J gene is TRBJ2-3, the V gene TRBV6-5; 7 nucleotides line up with TRBD2. The germline V gene encodes CDR1 MNHEY and CDR2 SVGAGI. Germline trimming cut 7 bases from V and 3 bases from J; bases unmatched to any gene: 4. The CDR3 covers 13 residues. The CDR3 sequence is CASTQAGTDTQYF. The CDR3 nucleotides are TGTGCCAGCACCCAAGCGGGAACAGATACGCAGTATTTT.

V is TRBV7-9 and J is TRBJ1-1; D is perhaps TRBD1 (6 bases). The CDR3 consists of 14 residues. The ends were cut back, 2 bases at V and 5 bases at J, with 12 bases in the middle. CDR1 and CDR2 (germline): SEHNR, FQNEAQ (reference sequence). CDR3 coding DNA: TGTGCCAGCAGCTTAAGCCAGGGACAAACTGAAGCTTTCTTT. It translates to CASSLSQGQTEAFF.

The rearrangement uses TRBV5-1 and TRBJ2-1; D unclear. This CDR3 region has 12 residues. The ends were cut back, 2 bases at V and 1 base at J, with 1 base in the middle. Germline CDR1 SGHRS, CDR2 YFSETQ. The CDR3 spells CASSFSYNEQFF. CDR3 nucleotides: TGCGCCAGCAGCTTTTCCTACAATGAGCAGTTCTTC.

V and J are TRBV30 and TRBJ2-1, with TRBD1 matching over 9 bases. This CDR3 region has 14 residues. Germline values: CDR1 GTSNPN, CDR2 SVGIG (reference sequence). After removal of 3 bases from V and 7 bases from J, the junction contained 7 bases not matched to a gene. The CDR3 DNA is TGTGCCTGGAGAGGGACCGGGACAGGGAATGAGCAGTTCTTC. Amino acid sequence: CAWRGTGTGNEQFF.

The rearrangement uses TRBV20-1 and TRBJ2-5; possibly TRBD2 for D (5 bases). This CDR3 is built from 11 residues. In germline, CDR1 is DFQATT, CDR2 SNEGSKA (reference sequence). The CDR3 sequence is CSGEREETQYF. The DNA of the CDR3 is TGCAGCGGTGAGAGGGAAGAGACCCAGTACTTC.

The V gene is TRBV10-3, the J gene TRBJ2-7; 9 bases match TRBD1. Losses at the gene ends were 6 bases for V and 4 bases for J; bases not matched to a gene: 4. In germline, CDR1 is ENHRY, CDR2 SYGVKD. This CDR3 comprises 13 residues. The CDR3 coding sequence is TGTGCCATCAGCCGGGACAGGGATTACGAGCAGTACTTC. Its translation is CAISRDRDYEQYF.

As to this clone: A far larger clone lies a single base away; this is likely a read error. The chain recombines TRBV5-1 with TRBJ2-7; unclear D gene. This CDR3 region has 17 residues. Germline assignment: CDR1 SGHRS and CDR2 YFSETQ. V was trimmed by 1 base and J by 6 bases, leaving 23 bases between them. CDR3 loop: CASSLKGRSPSLIEQYF. CDR3 coding DNA: TGCGCCAGCAGCTTGAAAGGCAGGTCCCCTTCTCTAATCGAGCAGTACTTC.

J is TRBJ1-6 and V is TRBV5-1; the match to TRBD1 covers 7 bases. The V gene end was trimmed by 3 bases and the J gene end by 7 bases; junction bases not matched to a gene: 7. The CDR3 contains 15 residues. Germline V lookup: CDR1 SGHRS, CDR2 YFSETQ. In DNA form, the CDR3 reads TGCGCCAGCAGCTACGGACAGGAAGGGAATTCACCCCTCCACTTT. This encodes CASSYGQEGNSPLHF.

V gene TRBV5-5 combines with J gene TRBJ1-6, with TRBD1 matching 10 bases. The CDR3 covers 15 residues. Germline V CDR1 and CDR2: SGHKS, YYEKEE (reference sequence). V trimming: 1 base; J trimming: 7 bases; junction bases outside the gene matches: 2. DNA of the CDR3: TGTGCCAGCAGCTTGCTGGGACAGGGGAATTCACCCCTCCACTTT. This translates into CASSLLGQGNSPLHF. The full variable domain, rest sourced from reference TRBV5-5 and TRBJ1-6, is DAGVTQSPTHLIKTRGQQVTLRCSPISGHKSVSWYQQVLGQGPQFIFQYYEKEERGRGNFPDRFSARQFPNYSSELNVNALLLGDSALYLCASSLLGQGNSPLHFGNGTRLTVT.

The chain employs TRBV5-4 and TRBJ1-6; the match to TRBD1 covers 8 bases. This CDR3 has 15 residues. Germline lookup yields CDR1 SGHNT and CDR2 YYREEE (reference sequence). After removal of 0 bases from V and 9 bases from J, the junction contained 5 bases not matched to a gene. The CDR3 DNA sequence: TGTGCCAGCAGCTTGGCCGACAGGGGAAGTTCACCCCTCCACTTT. Amino acid sequence: CASSLADRGSSPLHF.

The chain combines TRBV18 with TRBJ2-7; 8 bases align to TRBD1. The CDR3 sequence is 13 residues long. Germline V CDR1 and CDR2: KGHSH, LQKENI. The junction had 4 bases not matched to a gene; V was cut back by 4 bases and J by 5 bases. CDR3 residues: CASSRKDRDEQYF. CDR3 in DNA: TGTGCCAGCTCACGTAAGGACAGGGACGAGCAGTACTTC.

Judged by abundance, this clone is large. This rearrangement joins TRBV7-8 to TRBJ1-5; D is uncertain. V lost 5 bases and J lost 6, with 8 bases in between. The CDR3 runs to 12 residues. Germline V gives CDR1 SGHVS, CDR2 FQNEAQ. In DNA, the CDR3 is TGTGCCAGCAGCCCCCGGACTCAGCCCCAGCATTTT. Its protein is CASSPRTQPQHF.

This clone turned up a few times. The chain is built from TRBV5-1 and TRBJ1-2; D might be TRBD1 (5 bases). V was trimmed by 0 bases and J by 3 bases, leaving 6 bases between them. The germline CDR1 and CDR2 sequences are SGHRS and YFSETQ. The CDR3 has 13 amino acids. The CDR3 DNA follows: TGCGCCAGCAGCTTGGGGGACGACTATGGCTACACCTTC. Residues: CASSLGDDYGYTF.

The chain employs TRBV10-3 and TRBJ2-5; D ambiguous. Germline V gene sequence: CDR1 ENHRY, CDR2 SYGVKD. Trimming removed 3 bases at V and 1 base at J, with 9 bases between. This CDR3 contains 14 residues. The DNA for the CDR3 is TGTGCCATCAGTGACAGCCTAATCCAAGAGACCCAGTACTTC. It specifies CAISDSLIQETQYF.

The V and J genes are TRBV7-9 and TRBJ2-7; 11 bases fit TRBD1. Germline V lookup: CDR1 SEHNR, CDR2 FQNEAQ (reference sequence). The CDR3 length is 15 residues. The junction had 9 bases not matched to a gene; V was cut back by 5 bases and J by 6 bases. The CDR3 bases are TGTGCCAGCAGCCCAGGGACAGGGGGTAAGATCGAGCAGTACTTC. Amino acid sequence: CASSPGTGGKIEQYF. The entire variable domain, with the rest obtained from reference TRBV7-9 and TRBJ2-7, is as follows: DTGVSQNPRHKITKRGQNVTFRCDPISEHNRLYWYRQTLGQGPEFLTYFQNEAQLEKSRLLSDRFSAERPKGSFSTLEIQRTEQGDSAMYLCASSPGTGGKIEQYFGPGTRLTVT.

This rearrangement joins TRBV11-2 to TRBJ1-1, with 8 positions matching TRBD1. The germline V gene has CDR1 SGHAT and CDR2 FQNNGV. The CDR3 contains 13 residues. V trimming: 5 bases; J trimming: 4 bases; junction bases outside the gene matches: 3. CDR3 region: CASSRDRGTEAFF. The CDR3 DNA follows: TGTGCCAGCAGCCGAGACAGGGGCACTGAAGCTTTCTTT.

The CDR3 DNA reads as TGTGCCAGCAGTGAAGGGGTAGACACAGATACGCAGTATTTT. Residues: CASSEGVDTDTQYF. This chain uses TRBV6-1 with TRBJ2-3; D ambiguous. The CDR3 contains 14 residues. V dropped 1 base and J dropped 2 bases, with 7 bases sitting between them. The germline V gene encodes CDR1 MNHNS and CDR2 SASEGT.

This chain joins TRBV7-2 and TRBJ2-7, with 8 bases aligning to TRBD1. With V trimmed by 2 bases and J by 3 bases, 9 bases remained unmatched. CDR1 is SGHTA, CDR2 FQGNSA, per germline. CDR3 length: 16 amino acids. The CDR3, as DNA: TGTGCCAGCAGCTTAACGTCAGGCGGGACAGGCTACGAGCAGTACTTC. This gives the protein CASSLTSGGTGYEQYF.

The gene calls are TRBV11-2 and TRBJ2-7; tentatively, D is TRBD2 (6 bases). Germline CDR1 reads SGHAT; CDR2 reads FQNNGV. CDR3 size: 13 residues. As DNA, the CDR3 is TGTGTCTCAAGCCGGGACTCGAACTACGAGCAGTACTTC. As protein: CVSSRDSNYEQYF.

V is TRBV11-1 and J is TRBJ2-7; perhaps TRBD2 as D (6 bases). Trimming left V 5 bases short and J 3 bases short, with 8 bases between. Germline values: CDR1 SGHAT, CDR2 FQDESV (reference sequence). This CDR3 region has 12 residues. In DNA form, the CDR3 reads TGTGCCAGCAGCCAGGAGGGCTACGAGCAGTACTTC. It codes for CASSQEGYEQYF.

The genes are TRBV7-2 and TRBJ2-3; 8 nucleotides line up with TRBD2. J was trimmed by 4 bases and V by 4 bases; bases with no gene match: 7. The germline V gene has CDR1 SGHTA and CDR2 FQGNSA. The CDR3 sequence is 15 residues long. The DNA of the CDR3 is TGTGCCAGCAGCTCAATAGCGGGGACGGCAGATACGCAGTATTTT. Protein: CASSSIAGTADTQYF.